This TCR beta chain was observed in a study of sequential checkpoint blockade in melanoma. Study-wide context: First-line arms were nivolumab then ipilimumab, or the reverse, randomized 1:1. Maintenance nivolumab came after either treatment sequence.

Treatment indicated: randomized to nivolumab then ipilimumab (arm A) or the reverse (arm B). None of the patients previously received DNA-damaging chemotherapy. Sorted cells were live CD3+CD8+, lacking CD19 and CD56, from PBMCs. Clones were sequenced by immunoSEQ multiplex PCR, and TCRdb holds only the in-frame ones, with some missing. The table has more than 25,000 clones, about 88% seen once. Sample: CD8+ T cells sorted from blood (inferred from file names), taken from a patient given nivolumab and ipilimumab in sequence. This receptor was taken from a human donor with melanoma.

CDR3 region: CASSLRREVTDTQYF. CDR3 nucleotides: TGTGCCAGCAGTTTAAGGCGGGAGGTCACAGATACGCAGTATTTT. The rearrangement uses TRBV28 and TRBJ2-3; TRBD2 agrees at 8 bases. The V gene's germline CDR1 is MDHEN and CDR2 SYDVKM. The V gene end was trimmed by 2 bases and the J gene end by 2 bases; junction bases not matched to a gene: 3. The CDR3 totals 15 residues.